Listed below are T cell receptor beta chains from one sample, sequenced in a study of blood T cell repertoires in COVID-19. The repertoire was sequenced with immunoSEQ multiplex PCR; TCRdb's copy has only in-frame clones and lacks some. This table has around 310,000 clones, 89% appearing once. The specimen sequenced was PBMCs or T cells enriched from blood (not recorded which). All receptors come from a woman between 40 and 55 years old who had recovered from COVID-19. CDR3s include the opening cysteine and the closing phenylalanine or tryptophan. D genes are given only for firm matches. Clone size, where shown, is once, few, many, or a class for clones that have expanded.

D: -
length: 12
V: TRBV28
size: -
J: TRBJ2-3
CDR3: CASTRGMDTQYF
DNA: TGTGCCAGCACCCGGGGGATGGATACGCAGTATTTT

D: TRBD1
length: 13
V: TRBV25-1
size: few
J: TRBJ1-2
CDR3: CASRMTGDYGYTF
DNA: TGTGCCAGCAGAATGACAGGGGACTATGGCTACACCTTC

D: -
length: 15
V: TRBV7-2
size: few
J: TRBJ2-3
CDR3: CASSTDTRRKDTQYF
DNA: TGTGCCAGCAGCACCGACACACGGAGGAAAGATACGCAGTATTTT

D: TRBD1
length: 15
V: TRBV2
size: -
J: TRBJ1-5
CDR3: CASSEWTGGNQPQHF
DNA: TGTGCCAGCAGTGAATGGACAGGGGGCAATCAGCCCCAGCATTTT

D: -
length: 16
V: TRBV7-3
size: once
J: TRBJ2-1
CDR3: CASSQNSGSSYNEQFF
DNA: TGTGCCAGCAGCCAGAACTCGGGGAGCTCCTACAATGAGCAGTTCTTC

D: TRBD2
length: 15
V: TRBV7-3
size: -
J: TRBJ2-5
CDR3: CASSLRAGNQETQYF
DNA: TGTGCCAGCAGCCTTAGAGCGGGGAATCAAGAGACCCAGTACTTC

D: -
length: 14
V: TRBV11-3
size: -
J: TRBJ2-1
CDR3: CASSSITGYNEQFF
DNA: TGTGCCAGCAGCTCGATCACAGGTTACAATGAGCAGTTCTTC

D: -
length: 18
V: TRBV3-1/TRBV3-2
size: once
J: TRBJ2-1
CDR3: CASSLILPGGQTYNEQFF
DNA: TGTGCCAGCAGCTTGATTCTCCCCGGGGGTCAGACCTACAATGAGCAGTTCTTC

D: TRBD2
length: 14
V: TRBV5-6
size: -
J: TRBJ2-7
CDR3: CASRQLAAAYEQYF
DNA: TGTGCCAGCAGGCAACTAGCGGCCGCCTACGAGCAGTACTTC

D: TRBD1
length: 14
V: TRBV4-1
size: -
J: TRBJ1-2
CDR3: CASSSTGGGYGYTF
DNA: TGCGCCAGCAGCTCGACAGGGGGCGGCTATGGCTACACCTTC

D: -
length: 13
V: TRBV6-5
size: -
J: TRBJ2-3
CDR3: CASSYPGDNTQYF
DNA: TGTGCCAGCAGTTACCCGGGGGATAATACGCAGTATTTT

D: TRBD2
length: 15
V: TRBV6-5
size: -
J: TRBJ2-7
CDR3: CASRPGGTTYYAQYF
DNA: TGTGCCAGCAGACCCGGCGGGACTACCTATTACGCGCAGTACTTC

D: TRBD2
length: 18
V: TRBV18
size: -
J: TRBJ2-7
CDR3: CASSPRPGTSGGNYEQYF
DNA: TGTGCCAGCTCACCTCGACCCGGGACTAGCGGGGGTAATTACGAGCAGTACTTC

D: -
length: 15
V: TRBV7-3
size: -
J: TRBJ2-1
CDR3: CASSLRSGFYNEQFF
DNA: TGTGCCAGCAGCTTAAGGAGCGGGTTTTACAATGAGCAGTTCTTC

D: -
length: 16
V: TRBV19
size: once
J: TRBJ1-6
CDR3: CASSETGVSYNSPLHF
DNA: TGTGCCAGTAGTGAGACAGGCGTCTCCTATAATTCACCCCTCCACTTT

D: TRBD1
length: 14
V: TRBV5-1
size: -
J: TRBJ2-7
CDR3: CASSRGGQVYEQYF
DNA: TGCGCCAGCAGCCGTGGTGGACAGGTGTACGAGCAGTACTTC

D: -
length: 13
V: TRBV7-3
size: -
J: TRBJ2-7
CDR3: CASSSDRSYEQYF
DNA: TGTGCCAGCAGCTCCGACAGATCCTACGAGCAGTACTTC

D: -
length: 13
V: TRBV7-2
size: -
J: TRBJ2-5
CDR3: CASSPSAKETQYF
DNA: TGTGCCAGCAGCCCGAGCGCGAAAGAGACCCAGTACTTC

D: TRBD2
length: 16
V: TRBV7-2
size: -
J: TRBJ2-2
CDR3: CASSSVSGGQAGELFF
DNA: TGTGCCAGCAGCTCAGTTAGCGGGGGCCAAGCCGGGGAGCTGTTTTTT

D: TRBD1
length: 14
V: TRBV9
size: once
J: TRBJ1-3
CDR3: CASSVGTGGNTIYF
DNA: TGTGCCAGCAGCGTAGGGACAGGAGGGAACACCATATATTTT

D: TRBD2
length: 14
V: TRBV7-2
size: -
J: TRBJ2-7
CDR3: CASSATGLVFEQYF
DNA: TGTGCCAGCAGCGCTACTGGACTAGTCTTCGAGCAGTACTTC

D: -
length: 14
V: TRBV5-1
size: -
J: TRBJ1-1
CDR3: CASSQPGINTEAFF
DNA: TGCGCCAGCAGCCAACCCGGGATAAACACTGAAGCTTTCTTT

D: -
length: 15
V: TRBV4-1
size: -
J: TRBJ1-2
CDR3: CASSQESRAPYGYTF
DNA: TGCGCCAGCAGCCAAGAGTCGAGGGCTCCCTATGGCTACACCTTC

D: -
length: 11
V: TRBV19
size: -
J: TRBJ2-3
CDR3: CASRLQDTQYF
DNA: TGTGCCAGTAGACTCCAAGATACGCAGTATTTT